The TCR beta chain under discussion was sequenced for a study of tissue T cells after allogeneic stem cell transplantation. Broader study findings: Blood and spleen captured only part of the tissue TCR repertoire.

Unmatched junction bases numbered 4, after V lost 0 bases and J lost 3 bases. The CDR3 is 15 residues long. Germline V gene sequence: CDR1 SGHSN, CDR2 HYEKVE. TCRdb's table, derived via immunoSEQ multiplex PCR, lists solely in-frame clones and lacks some. The sample contains 1,500 or so clones, roughly three fifths of which appear only once. Time point given: mouse harvest day 14 after allogeneic transplant. Each mouse received 10^7 T-cell-depleted marrow cells plus 10^6 splenic CD5+ T cells by tail vein. On this clone: Its antigen is not identified. Each gene name is a mouse one. The read halts 1 residue ahead of the CDR3 end, with the missing end drawn from the germline J gene.

The material sequenced was liver tissue. This clonotype originated in a female BALB/c mouse given C57BL/6 T cells with graft-versus-host disease after an allogeneic hematopoietic cell transplant. The rearrangement uses TRBV12-1 and TRBJ2-7, with TRBD2 matching 10 bases. CDR3 sequence: CASSLDWGALYEQYF. Incomplete CDR3 DNA: TGTGCCAGCTCTCTCGACTGGGGGGCCCTCTATGAACAGTAC.